Presented here are 18 T cell receptor beta chains from one specimen sequenced in a study of shared clonotypes between healthy human individuals. The data were produced by immunoSEQ multiplex PCR, yet TCRdb's version contains in-frame clones alone and is incomplete. The sample has approximately 330,000 clones, less than 85% seen once; the top ten hold under 11%. The sequencing sample was made of memory CD4+ T cells sorted from blood. Subset indicated: CD45RA-negative fraction. These receptors all come from a man younger than 40 in good health.

This clone was detected a few times. The rearrangement links TRBV28 to TRBJ1-2, with D unclear. CDR1 and CDR2 (germline): MDHEN, SYDVKM. V dropped 2 bases and J dropped 5 bases, with 9 bases sitting between them. The CDR3 runs to 13 residues. CDR3 sequence reads: CASSLPPRYGYTF. The CDR3 DNA reads as TGTGCCAGCAGTTTACCCCCTCGGTATGGCTACACCTTC.

The chain links TRBV10-3 to TRBJ2-3, with 7 bases that match TRBD2. After removal of 2 bases from V and 2 bases from J, the junction contained 4 bases not matched to a gene. Germline-derived CDR1 and CDR2 are ENHRY and SYGVKD. The CDR3 covers 15 residues. This CDR3 reads CAISEGRVTTDTQYF. The CDR3 nucleotides are TGTGCCATCAGTGAGGGGAGGGTCACCACAGATACGCAGTATTTT.

The chain joins TRBV6-6 to TRBJ2-7; no definite D call. Germline V lookup: CDR1 MNHNY, CDR2 SVGAGI (reference sequence). The CDR3 runs 11 residues. Trimming took 4 bases from V and 4 from J, leaving 5 bases between them. The DNA for the CDR3 is TGTGCCAGCAGTTTCAGATACGAGCAGTACTTC. Its protein product is CASSFRYEQYF.

This chain uses TRBV2 with TRBJ2-5, with TRBD2 matching 7 bases. The CDR3 extends over 14 amino acids. Trimming at V came to 1 base and at J to 3 bases, leaving 2 bases not matched to a gene. Germline CDR1 SNHLY, CDR2 FYNNEI. The CDR3 sequence: CASSEGLAEETQYF. Written as DNA, the CDR3 is TGTGCCAGCAGTGAAGGCCTAGCGGAAGAGACCCAGTACTTC.

This clone appeared once. Written as DNA, the CDR3 is TGTGCCAGTAGTATAGATGGGCCGGCGCAGTATTTT. It yields the protein CASSIDGPAQYF. This chain connects TRBV19 to TRBJ2-3; D is unresolved. The germline gives CDR1 LNHDA, CDR2 SQIVND (reference sequence). CDR3 length: 12 residues. The V and J ends lost 0 bases and 10 bases respectively, with 8 bases between them.

The rearrangement links TRBV28 to TRBJ2-7; 8 nucleotides agree with TRBD2. Trimming removed 4 bases from V and 0 bases from J; junction bases left unmatched: 2. The CDR3 loop spans 14 amino acids. Germline CDR1 is MDHEN and CDR2 is SYDVKM. The CDR3 DNA sequence: TGTGCCAGCAGTTATAGCGGGAACTCCTACGAGCAGTACTTC. This codes for CASSYSGNSYEQYF.

The rearrangement uses TRBV11-2 and TRBJ2-7; D is ambiguous. Trimming stripped 5 bases from V and 5 bases from J, with 13 bases between. Germline CDR1 reads SGHAT; CDR2 reads FQNNGV. This CDR3 is built from 13 residues. The CDR3 spells CASSRSIRDEQYF. DNA for the CDR3: TGTGCCAGCAGCCGATCCATTAGGGACGAGCAGTACTTC. The variable domain in full, completed from reference TRBV11-2 and TRBJ2-7, reads EAGVAQSPRYKIIEKRQSVAFWCNPISGHATLYWYQQILGQGPKLLIQFQNNGVVDDSQLPKDRFSAERLKGVDSTLKIQPAKLEDSAVYLCASSRSIRDEQYFGPGTRLTVT.

The genes are TRBV10-1 and TRBJ2-5; the D is unclear. The germline V gene has CDR1 WNHNN and CDR2 SYGVQD (reference sequence). Trimming left V 5 bases short and J 4 bases short, with 17 bases between. The length of the CDR3 is 15 residues. The DNA for the CDR3 is TGCGCCAGCAGTATACTACTACCTGCAAGAGAGACCCAGTACTTC. It encodes CASSILLPARETQYF.

The rearrangement joins TRBV19 to TRBJ1-1, with 7 positions matching TRBD1. The CDR3 length is 13 residues. Looked up from germline, CDR1 is LNHDA and CDR2 is SQIVND (reference sequence). V lost 9 bases to trimming and J lost 2 bases; unmatched junction nucleotides: 6. The CDR3 loop is CASKTGINTEAFF. CDR3 nucleotides: TGTGCCAGCAAGACAGGGATAAACACTGAAGCTTTCTTT.

The CDR3 DNA reads as TGTGCCAGCAGCTTAGGACTAGCGGGAGTGGACGGGGAGCTGTTTTTT. As protein: CASSLGLAGVDGELFF. This chain joins TRBV5-5 and TRBJ2-2; 13 positions agree with TRBD2. The CDR3 contains 16 residues. The V and J ends lost 2 bases and 7 bases, in that order; junction bases with no gene match: 5. Germline-derived CDR1 and CDR2 are SGHKS and YYEKEE (reference sequence).

This chain joins TRBV7-3 and TRBJ2-3; D is unclear. Trimming pared 3 bases from V and 3 bases from J, leaving 13 bases between. Germline lookup yields CDR1 SGHTA and CDR2 FQGTGA. The CDR3 spans 15 residues. CDR3 residues: CASSFKPTLTDTQYF. DNA of the CDR3: TGTGCCAGCAGCTTTAAACCCACACTGACAGATACGCAGTATTTT.

This rearrangement joins TRBV28 to TRBJ2-5; D may be TRBD1 (6 bases). This CDR3 is built from 13 residues. V lost 6 bases to trimming and J lost 4 bases, with 12 bases between them. The germline CDR1 and CDR2 sequences are MDHEN and SYDVKM. CDR3 nucleotide sequence: TGTGCCAGCAGACAGGACAGCCCAGAGACCCAGTACTTC. Its protein product is CASRQDSPETQYF. The variable domain in full, with the rest retrieved from reference TRBV28 and TRBJ2-5, is DVKVTQSSRYLVKRTGEKVFLECVQDMDHENMFWYRQDPGLGLRLIYFSYDVKMKEKGDIPEGYSVSREKKERFSLILESASTNQTSMYLCASRQDSPETQYFGPGTRLLVL.

J is TRBJ1-2 and V is TRBV28; no clear D gene. Trimming cost V 4 bases and J 4 bases, with 16 bases left between them. CDR1 and CDR2 from the germline V gene are MDHEN and SYDVKM. The CDR3 sequence is 15 residues long. The CDR3 nucleotides are TGTGCCAGCAGTTCCTCTACAGCTCTAGGCTATGGCTACACCTTC. Amino acid sequence: CASSSSTALGYGYTF.

In this sample, this clone turned up once. The V gene is TRBV5-8, the J gene TRBJ1-3, with D hard to call. Germline CDR1 SGHTS, CDR2 YDEGEE. CDR3 size: 14 residues. V gave up 2 bases and J gave up 2 bases, with 8 bases separating them. In DNA, the CDR3 is TGTGCCAGCAGCTTTCAACCGACTGGAAACACCATATATTTT. This gives the protein CASSFQPTGNTIYF.

The chain uses TRBV19 and TRBJ2-3; D unresolved. V lost 4 bases and J 1 base, leaving 9 bases between the germline ends. The CDR3 is 14 residues long. CDR1 is LNHDA and CDR2 is SQIVND in the germline V gene (reference sequence). CDR3 nucleotide sequence: TGTGCCAGTAGTAACCCGTCAGGCACAGATACGCAGTATTTT. This gives the protein CASSNPSGTDTQYF. The full variable domain, completed using reference TRBV19 and TRBJ2-3, is DGGITQSPKYLFRKEGQNVTLSCEQNLNHDAMYWYRQDPGQGLRLIYYSQIVNDFQKGDIAEGYSVSREKKESFPLTVTSAQKNPTAFYLCASSNPSGTDTQYFGPGTRLTVL.

This clone was seen just once. CDR3 region: CASSYSGNEKLFF. The DNA for the CDR3 is TGTGCCAGCAGTTACTCTGGGAATGAAAAACTGTTTTTT. The chain uses TRBV6-5 and TRBJ1-4; D gene uncertain. This CDR3 spans 13 amino acids. V was cut by 0 bases and J by 5 bases, with 4 bases left in between. Germline values: CDR1 MNHEY, CDR2 SVGAGI.

This rearrangement joins TRBV4-3 to TRBJ2-1, with a tentative D call TRBD2 (5 bases). Trimming shortened V by 1 base and J by 1 base, and 17 bases separated the two germline ends. Germline V CDR1 and CDR2: LGHNA, YSLEER. The CDR3 runs to 18 residues. The CDR3 protein is CASSQVPRGLGSYNEQFF. In DNA, the CDR3 is TGCGCCAGCAGCCAAGTGCCGAGAGGGCTCGGGTCCTACAATGAGCAGTTCTTC.

V gene TRBV14 combines with J gene TRBJ2-1; the D is unclear. The germline gives CDR1 SGHDN, CDR2 FVKESK. CDR3 length: 17 amino acids. The ends were cut back, 4 bases at V and 4 bases at J, with 20 bases in the middle. As DNA, the CDR3 is TGTGCCAGCAGCCCTGACTCCGTTGGCCCACAATACAATGAGCAGTTCTTC. It yields the protein CASSPDSVGPQYNEQFF.